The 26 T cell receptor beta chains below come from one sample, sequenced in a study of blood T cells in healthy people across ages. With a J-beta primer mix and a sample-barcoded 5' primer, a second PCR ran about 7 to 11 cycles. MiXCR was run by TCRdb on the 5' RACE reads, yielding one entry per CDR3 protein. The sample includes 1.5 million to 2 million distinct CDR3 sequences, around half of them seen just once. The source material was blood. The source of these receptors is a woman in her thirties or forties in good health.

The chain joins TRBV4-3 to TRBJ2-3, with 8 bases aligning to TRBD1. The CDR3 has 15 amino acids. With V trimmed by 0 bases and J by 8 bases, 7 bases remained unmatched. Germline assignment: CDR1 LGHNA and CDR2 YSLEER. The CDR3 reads CASSQEAGGEGTQYF. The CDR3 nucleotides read TGCGCCAGCAGCCAAGAAGCAGGGGGCGAGGGTACGCAGTATTTT.

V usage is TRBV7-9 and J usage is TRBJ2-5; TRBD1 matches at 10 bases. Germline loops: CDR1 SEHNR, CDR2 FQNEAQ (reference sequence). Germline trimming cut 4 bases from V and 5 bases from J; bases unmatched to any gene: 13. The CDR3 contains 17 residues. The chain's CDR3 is CASSSGQGEVVGETQYF. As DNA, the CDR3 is TGTGCCAGCAGCTCCGGACAGGGGGAAGTTGTTGGGGAGACCCAGTACTTC.

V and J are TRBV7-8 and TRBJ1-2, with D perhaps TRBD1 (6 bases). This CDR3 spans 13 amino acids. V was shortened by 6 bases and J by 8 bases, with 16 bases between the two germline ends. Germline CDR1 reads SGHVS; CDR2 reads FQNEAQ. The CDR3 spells CASSQNTGGGYTF. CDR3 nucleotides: TGTGCCAGCAGTCAAAACACGGGGGGCGGCTACACCTTC.

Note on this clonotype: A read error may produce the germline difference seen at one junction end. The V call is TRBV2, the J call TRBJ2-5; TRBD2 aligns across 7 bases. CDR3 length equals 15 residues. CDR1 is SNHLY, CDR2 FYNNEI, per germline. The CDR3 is CASSEVWESRETRYF. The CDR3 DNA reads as TGTGCCAGCAGTGAAGTGTGGGAATCGCGGGAGACCCGGTACTTC.

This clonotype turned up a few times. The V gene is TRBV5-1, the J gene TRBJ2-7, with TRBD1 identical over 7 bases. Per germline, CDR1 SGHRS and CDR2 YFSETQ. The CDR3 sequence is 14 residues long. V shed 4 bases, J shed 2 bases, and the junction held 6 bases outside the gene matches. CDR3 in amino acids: CASSVQGDPYEQYF. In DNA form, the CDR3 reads TGCGCCAGCAGCGTCCAGGGGGACCCCTACGAGCAGTACTTC.

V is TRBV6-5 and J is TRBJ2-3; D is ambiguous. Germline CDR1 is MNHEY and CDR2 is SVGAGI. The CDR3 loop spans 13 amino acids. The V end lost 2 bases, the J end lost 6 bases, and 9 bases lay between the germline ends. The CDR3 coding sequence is TGTGCCAGCAGTTACGGGGTGGGGGATACGCAGTATTTT. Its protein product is CASSYGVGDTQYF.

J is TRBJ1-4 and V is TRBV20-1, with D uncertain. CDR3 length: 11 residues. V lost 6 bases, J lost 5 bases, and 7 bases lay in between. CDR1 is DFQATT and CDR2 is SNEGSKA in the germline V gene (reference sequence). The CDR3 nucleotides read TGCAGTGCGGGTGAGAATGAAAAACTGTTTTTT. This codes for CSAGENEKLFF.

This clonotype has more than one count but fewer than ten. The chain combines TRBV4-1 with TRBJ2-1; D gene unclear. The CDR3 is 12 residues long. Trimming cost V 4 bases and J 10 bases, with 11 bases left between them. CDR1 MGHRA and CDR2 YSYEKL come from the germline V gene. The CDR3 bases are TGCGCCAGCAGCCCGGGTTATCGAGAGCAGTTCTTC. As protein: CASSPGYREQFF.

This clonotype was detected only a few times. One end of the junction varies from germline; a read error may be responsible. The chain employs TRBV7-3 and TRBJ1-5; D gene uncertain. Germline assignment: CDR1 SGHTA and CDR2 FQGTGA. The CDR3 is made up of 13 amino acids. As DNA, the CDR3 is TGTGCCAGCAGTTTAACGCCAAATCAGCCCCAGCATTTT. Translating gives CASSLTPNQPQHF.

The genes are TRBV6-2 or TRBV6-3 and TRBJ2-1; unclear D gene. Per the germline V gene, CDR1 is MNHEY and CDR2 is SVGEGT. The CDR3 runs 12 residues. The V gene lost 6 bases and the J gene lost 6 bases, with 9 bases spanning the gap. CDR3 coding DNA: TGTGCCAGCAGCTACGGATGCAATGAGCAGTTCTTC. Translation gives CASSYGCNEQFF.

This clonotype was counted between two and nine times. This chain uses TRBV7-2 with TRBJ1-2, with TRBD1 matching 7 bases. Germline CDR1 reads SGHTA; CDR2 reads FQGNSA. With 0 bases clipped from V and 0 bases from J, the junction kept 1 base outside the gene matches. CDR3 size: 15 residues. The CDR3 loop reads CASSLARGSNYGYTF. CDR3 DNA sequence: TGTGCCAGCAGCTTAGCCAGGGGGTCTAACTATGGCTACACCTTC.

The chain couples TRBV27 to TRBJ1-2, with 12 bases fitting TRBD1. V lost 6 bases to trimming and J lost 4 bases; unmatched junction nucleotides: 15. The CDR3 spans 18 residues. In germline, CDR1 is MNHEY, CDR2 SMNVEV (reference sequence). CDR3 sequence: CASSRTGQGAYIGYGYTF. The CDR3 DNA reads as TGTGCCAGCAGCCGAACGGGACAGGGGGCTTATATCGGCTATGGCTACACCTTC.

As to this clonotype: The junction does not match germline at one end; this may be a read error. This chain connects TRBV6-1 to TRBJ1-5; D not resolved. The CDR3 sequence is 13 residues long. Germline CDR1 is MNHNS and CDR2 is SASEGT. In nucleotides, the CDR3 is TGTGCCAGCAGGGAAGAACGTAAGCAGCCCCAGCATTTT. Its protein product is CASREERKQPQHF.

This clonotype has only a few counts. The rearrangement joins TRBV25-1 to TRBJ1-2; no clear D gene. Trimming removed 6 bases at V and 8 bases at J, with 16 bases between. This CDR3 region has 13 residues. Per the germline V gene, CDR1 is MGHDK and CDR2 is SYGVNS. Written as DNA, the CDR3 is TGTGCCAGCAGCCTACAGAGGGTGGGAGGCTACACCTTC. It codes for CASSLQRVGGYTF.

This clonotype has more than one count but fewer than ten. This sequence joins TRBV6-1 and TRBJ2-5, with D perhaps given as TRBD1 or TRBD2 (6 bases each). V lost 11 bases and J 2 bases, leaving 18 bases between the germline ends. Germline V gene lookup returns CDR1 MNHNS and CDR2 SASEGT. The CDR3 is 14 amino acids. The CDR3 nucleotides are TGTGCCTGTTATCGGGGGCGGGCGCAAGAGACCCAGTACTTC. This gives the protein CACYRGRAQETQYF.

Here the CDR3 reads CASSFRTGRSYNEQFF. CDR3 bases: TGTGCCAGCAGCTTTCGGACAGGGAGGTCCTACAATGAGCAGTTCTTC. The chain combines TRBV11-2 with TRBJ2-1; 8 bases are shared with TRBD1. The CDR3 contains 16 residues. CDR1 SGHAT and CDR2 FQNNGV come from the germline V gene. Trimming at V came to 3 bases and at J to 1 base, leaving 5 bases not matched to a gene.

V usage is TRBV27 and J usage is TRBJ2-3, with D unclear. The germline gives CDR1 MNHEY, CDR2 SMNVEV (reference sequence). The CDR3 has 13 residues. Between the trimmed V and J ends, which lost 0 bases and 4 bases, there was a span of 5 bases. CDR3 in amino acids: CASSLSTADTQYF. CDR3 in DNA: TGTGCCAGCAGTTTATCTACCGCAGATACGCAGTATTTT.

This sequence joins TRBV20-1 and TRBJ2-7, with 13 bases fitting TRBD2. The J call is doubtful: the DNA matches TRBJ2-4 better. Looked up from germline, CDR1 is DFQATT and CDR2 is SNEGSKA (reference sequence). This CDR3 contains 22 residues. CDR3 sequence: CSARDLEETSGGTMLAKNIQYF. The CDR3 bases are TGCAGTGCTAGAGATTTGGAGGAGACTAGCGGGGGGACCATGCTAGCCAAAAACATTCAGTACTTC.

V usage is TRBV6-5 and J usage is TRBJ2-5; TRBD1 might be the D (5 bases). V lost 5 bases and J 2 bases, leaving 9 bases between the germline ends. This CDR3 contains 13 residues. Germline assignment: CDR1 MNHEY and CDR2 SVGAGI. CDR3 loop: CASSKDIQETQYF. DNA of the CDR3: TGTGCCAGCAGTAAGGACATACAAGAGACCCAGTACTTC.

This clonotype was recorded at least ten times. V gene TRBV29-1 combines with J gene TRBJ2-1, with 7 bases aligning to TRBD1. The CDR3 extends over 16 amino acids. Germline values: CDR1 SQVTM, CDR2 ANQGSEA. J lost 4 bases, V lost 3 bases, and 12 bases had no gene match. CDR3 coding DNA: TGCAGCGTTGATAACCTCCGGGACAGCGTATACAATGAGCAGTTCTTC. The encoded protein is CSVDNLRDSVYNEQFF.

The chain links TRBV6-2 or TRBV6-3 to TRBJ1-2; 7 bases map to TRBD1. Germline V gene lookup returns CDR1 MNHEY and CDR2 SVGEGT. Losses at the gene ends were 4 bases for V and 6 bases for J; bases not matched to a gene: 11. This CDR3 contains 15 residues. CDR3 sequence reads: CASSSVVDRWNGYTF. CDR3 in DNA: TGTGCCAGCAGTTCGGTGGTGGACAGGTGGAATGGCTACACCTTC.

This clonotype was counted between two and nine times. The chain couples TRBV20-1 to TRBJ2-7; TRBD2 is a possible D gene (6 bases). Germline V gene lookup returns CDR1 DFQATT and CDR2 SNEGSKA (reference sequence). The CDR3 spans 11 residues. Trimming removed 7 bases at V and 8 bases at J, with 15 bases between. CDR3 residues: CSGTGDTQQYF. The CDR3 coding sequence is TGCAGTGGGACGGGAGATACCCAGCAGTACTTC.

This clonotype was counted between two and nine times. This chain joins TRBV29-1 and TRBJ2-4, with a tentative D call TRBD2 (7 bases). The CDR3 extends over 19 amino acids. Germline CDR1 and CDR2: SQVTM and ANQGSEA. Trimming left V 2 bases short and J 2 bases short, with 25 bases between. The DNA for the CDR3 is TGCAGCGTTGAATCTTGGGGGGGGGCCGCACAGATTACCAAAAACATTCAGTACTTC. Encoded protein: CSVESWGGAAQITKNIQYF.

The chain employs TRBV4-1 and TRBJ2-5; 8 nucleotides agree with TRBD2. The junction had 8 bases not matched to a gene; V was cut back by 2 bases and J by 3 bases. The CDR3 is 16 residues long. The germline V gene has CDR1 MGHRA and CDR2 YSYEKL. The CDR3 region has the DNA TGCGCCAGCAGCCAAAATACCCTACTAGCGGAAGAGACCCAGTACTTC. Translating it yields CASSQNTLLAEETQYF.

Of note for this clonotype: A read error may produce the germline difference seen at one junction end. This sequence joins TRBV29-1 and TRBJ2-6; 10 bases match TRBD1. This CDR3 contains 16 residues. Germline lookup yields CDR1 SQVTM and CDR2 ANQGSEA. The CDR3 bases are TGCAACGTTGTCCCTGACAGGGGGCCTGGGGCCAACGTCCTGACTTTC. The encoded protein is CNVVPDRGPGANVLTF.

CDR3 sequence (DNA): TGTGCCAGCAGCGCGGACCCGTCGGACACTGAAGCTTTCTTT. Its translation is CASSADPSDTEAFF. V gene TRBV11-3 combines with J gene TRBJ1-1; D remains ambiguous. This CDR3 spans 14 amino acids. Germline V CDR1 and CDR2: SGHNT, YENEEA. The V end was cut by 5 bases, the J end by 3 bases, with 13 bases between.